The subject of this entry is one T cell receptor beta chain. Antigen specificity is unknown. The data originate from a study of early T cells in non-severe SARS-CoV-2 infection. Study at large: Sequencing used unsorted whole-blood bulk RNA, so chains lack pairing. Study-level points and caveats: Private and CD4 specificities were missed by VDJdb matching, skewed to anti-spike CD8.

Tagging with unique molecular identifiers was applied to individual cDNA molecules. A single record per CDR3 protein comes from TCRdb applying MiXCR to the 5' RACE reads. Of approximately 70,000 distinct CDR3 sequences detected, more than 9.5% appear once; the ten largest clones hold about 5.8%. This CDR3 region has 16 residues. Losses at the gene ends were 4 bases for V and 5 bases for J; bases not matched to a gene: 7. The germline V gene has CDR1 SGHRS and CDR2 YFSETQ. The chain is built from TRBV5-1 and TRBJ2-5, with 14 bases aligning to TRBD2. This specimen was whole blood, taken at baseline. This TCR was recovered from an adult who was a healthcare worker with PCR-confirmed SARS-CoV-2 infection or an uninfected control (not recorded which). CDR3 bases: TGCGCCAGCAGCGCGCGACTAGCGGGAGGGCTGGAGACCCAGTACTTC. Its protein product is CASSARLAGGLETQYF.